This note documents a single T cell receptor beta chain sequence. Antigen unknown. Between the trimmed V and J ends, which lost 4 bases and 0 bases, there was a span of 16 bases. The CDR3 covers 18 residues. The germline V gene has CDR1 MDHEN and CDR2 SYDVKM. Libraries were prepared by immunoSEQ multiplex PCR; TCRdb keeps only in-frame clonotypes and omits some of them. Counted here are roughly 6,700 clones, 80% to 85% occurring once; the ten biggest clones make up 3.6%. This specimen belongs to a study of immune evolution from preneoplasia to lung adenocarcinoma. At the level of the study: HLA loss of heterozygosity: 7% AIS, about 14% MIA, approximately 31% ADC, none AAH.

Findings of the study overall: Clonality was highest in normal lung, lower in later-stage lesions apparently.

Material: FFPE invasive lung adenocarcinoma tissue. The receptor was derived from a person aged 55 to 69 with lung adenocarcinoma. The gene calls are TRBV28 and TRBJ2-6, with D maybe TRBD2 (6 bases). CDR3 nucleotide sequence: TGTGCCAGCAGTTCTCAGGGAGGAGGCCTCTCTGGGGCCAACGTCCTGACTTTC. It codes for CASSSQGGGLSGANVLTF.